This T cell receptor (beta chain) comes out of a study of CD8 T cells in ankylosing spondylitis. General study points: There was reportedly significant enrichment of clones that were disease-linked in matched ankylosing spondylitis synovial fluid. Eight highly homologous variants formed a TCR beta motif that appeared characteristic of ankylosing spondylitis blood.

This clonotype was found a few times. Its antigen is unknown. V was clipped by 4 bases and J by 7 bases; unmatched bases: 6. Germline V gene sequence: CDR1 ENHRY, CDR2 SYGVKD. The CDR3 spans 14 residues. Libraries for TCR beta were made by quantitative 5'-RACE with molecular barcodes. TCRdb itself ran the 5' RACE reads through MiXCR, one entry per CDR3 protein. Of about 160,000 distinct CDR3 sequences in the sample, 9.8% are singletons; the top ten hold roughly 15%. The specimen was blood, either unsorted or a sorted T cell fraction (not recorded which). This clonotype originated in a female donor with ankylosing spondylitis or in good health (not recorded which). The J gene is TRBJ2-3, the V gene TRBV10-3, with 9 nucleotides matching TRBD1. The CDR3 sequence is CAISGGQGQYTQYF. The CDR3 DNA reads as TGTGCCATCAGTGGGGGACAGGGCCAGTATACGCAGTATTTT.